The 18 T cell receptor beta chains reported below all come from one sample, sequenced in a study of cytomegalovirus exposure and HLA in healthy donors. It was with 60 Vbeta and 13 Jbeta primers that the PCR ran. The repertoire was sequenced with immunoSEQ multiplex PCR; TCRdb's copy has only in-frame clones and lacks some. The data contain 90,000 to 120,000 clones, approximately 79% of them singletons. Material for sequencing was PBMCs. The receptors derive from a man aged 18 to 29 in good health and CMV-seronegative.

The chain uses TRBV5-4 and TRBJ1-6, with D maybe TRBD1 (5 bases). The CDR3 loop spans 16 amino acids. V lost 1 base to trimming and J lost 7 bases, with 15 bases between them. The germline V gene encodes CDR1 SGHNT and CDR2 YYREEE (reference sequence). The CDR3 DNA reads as TGTGCCAGCAGCTTGCTTGGGGGAGGGATAAATTCACCCCTCCACTTT. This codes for CASSLLGGGINSPLHF.

The CDR3 loop reads CASSEMAGGGYNEQFF. For the CDR3, the DNA is TGTGCCAGCAGTGAAATGGCGGGGGGCGGGTACAATGAGCAGTTCTTC. The V call is TRBV2, the J call TRBJ2-1; 8 nucleotides match TRBD2. CDR3 length equals 16 residues. Germline assignment: CDR1 SNHLY and CDR2 FYNNEI. After removal of 2 bases from V and 4 bases from J, the junction contained 7 bases not matched to a gene. Complete variable domain (other parts from reference TRBV2 and TRBJ2-1): EPEVTQTPSHQVTQMGQEVILRCVPISNHLYFYWYRQILGQKVEFLVSFYNNEISEKSEIFDDQFSVERPDGSNFTLKIRSTKLEDSAMYFCASSEMAGGGYNEQFFGPGTRLTVL.

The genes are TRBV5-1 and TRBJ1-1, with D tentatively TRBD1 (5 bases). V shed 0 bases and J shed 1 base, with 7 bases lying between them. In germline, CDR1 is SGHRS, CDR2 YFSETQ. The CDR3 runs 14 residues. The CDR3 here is CASSLAGSNTEAFF. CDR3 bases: TGCGCCAGCAGCTTGGCAGGGTCGAACACTGAAGCTTTCTTT.

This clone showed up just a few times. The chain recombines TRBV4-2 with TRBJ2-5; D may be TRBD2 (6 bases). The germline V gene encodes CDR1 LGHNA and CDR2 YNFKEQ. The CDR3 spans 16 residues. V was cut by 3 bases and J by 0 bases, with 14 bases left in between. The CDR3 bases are TGTGCCAGCAGCCAGAGGGAACTAGCAAACCAAGAGACCCAGTACTTC. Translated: CASSQRELANQETQYF.

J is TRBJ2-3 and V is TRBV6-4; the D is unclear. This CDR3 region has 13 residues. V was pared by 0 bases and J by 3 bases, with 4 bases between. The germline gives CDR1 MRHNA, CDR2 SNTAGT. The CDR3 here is CASSDSTTDTQYF. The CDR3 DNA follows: TGTGCCAGCAGTGACTCGACTACAGATACGCAGTATTTT.

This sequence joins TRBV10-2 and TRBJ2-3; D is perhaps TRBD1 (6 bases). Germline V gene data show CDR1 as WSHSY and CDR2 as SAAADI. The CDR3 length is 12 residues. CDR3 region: CAGAGLSDTQYF. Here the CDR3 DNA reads TGCGCGGGGGCAGGGCTTTCAGATACGCAGTATTTT.

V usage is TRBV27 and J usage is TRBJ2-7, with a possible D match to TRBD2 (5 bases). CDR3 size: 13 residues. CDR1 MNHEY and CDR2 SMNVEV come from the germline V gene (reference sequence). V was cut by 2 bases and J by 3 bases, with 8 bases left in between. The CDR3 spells CASSLPGSYEQYF. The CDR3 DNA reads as TGTGCCAGCAGTTTACCGGGGAGCTACGAGCAGTACTTC.

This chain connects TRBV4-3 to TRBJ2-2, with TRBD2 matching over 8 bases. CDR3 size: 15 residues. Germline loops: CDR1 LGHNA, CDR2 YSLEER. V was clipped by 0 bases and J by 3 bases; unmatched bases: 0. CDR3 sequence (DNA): TGCGCCAGCAGCCAAGACGGGGGGGACACCGGGGAGCTGTTTTTT. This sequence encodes CASSQDGGDTGELFF.

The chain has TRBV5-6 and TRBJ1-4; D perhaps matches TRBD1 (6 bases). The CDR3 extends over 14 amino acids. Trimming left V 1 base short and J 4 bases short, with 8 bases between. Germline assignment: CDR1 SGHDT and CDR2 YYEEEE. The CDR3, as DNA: TGTGCCAGCAGCTTGTGGGACAATAATGAAAAACTGTTTTTT. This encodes CASSLWDNNEKLFF.

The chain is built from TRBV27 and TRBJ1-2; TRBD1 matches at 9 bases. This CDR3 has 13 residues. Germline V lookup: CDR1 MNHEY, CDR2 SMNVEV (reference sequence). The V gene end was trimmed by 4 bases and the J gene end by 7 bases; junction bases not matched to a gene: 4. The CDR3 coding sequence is TGTGCCAGCAGTTCGACAGGGGGGTGTGGCTACACCTTC. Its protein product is CASSSTGGCGYTF.

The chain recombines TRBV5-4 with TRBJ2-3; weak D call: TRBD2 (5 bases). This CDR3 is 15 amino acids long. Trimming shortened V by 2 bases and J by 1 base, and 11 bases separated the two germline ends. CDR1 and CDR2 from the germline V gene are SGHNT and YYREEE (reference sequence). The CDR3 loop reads CASSFRSSGTDTQYF. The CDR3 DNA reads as TGTGCCAGCAGCTTTAGGAGTAGCGGCACAGATACGCAGTATTTT.

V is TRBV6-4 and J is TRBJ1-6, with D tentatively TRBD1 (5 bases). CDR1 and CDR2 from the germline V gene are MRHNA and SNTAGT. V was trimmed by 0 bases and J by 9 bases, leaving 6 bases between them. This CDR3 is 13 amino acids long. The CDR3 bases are TGTGCCAGCAGTGACTCAGACAGTTCACCCCTCCACTTT. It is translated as CASSDSDSSPLHF.

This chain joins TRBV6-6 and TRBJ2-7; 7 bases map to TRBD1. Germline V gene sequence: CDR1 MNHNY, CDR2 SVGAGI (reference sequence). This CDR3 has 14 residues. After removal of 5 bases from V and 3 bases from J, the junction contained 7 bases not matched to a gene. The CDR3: CASSGLGQFYEQYF. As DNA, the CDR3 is TGTGCCAGCAGTGGCCTGGGACAGTTCTACGAGCAGTACTTC.

The CDR3, as DNA: TGCGCCAGCAGTGGACCAGAGGTGGGGGGTAGTGGGGCCAACGTCCTGACTTTC. Protein product: CASSGPEVGGSGANVLTF. V usage is TRBV10-2 and J usage is TRBJ2-6, with a possible D match to TRBD2 (6 bases). The CDR3 contains 18 residues. The V and J ends lost 4 bases and 3 bases respectively, with 19 bases between them. Germline loops: CDR1 WSHSY, CDR2 SAAADI.

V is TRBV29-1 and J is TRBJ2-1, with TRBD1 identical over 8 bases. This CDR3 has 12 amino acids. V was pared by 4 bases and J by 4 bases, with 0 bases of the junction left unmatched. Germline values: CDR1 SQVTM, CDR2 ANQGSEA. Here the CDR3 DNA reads TGCAGCGTTGGGGACAGGTACAATGAGCAGTTCTTC. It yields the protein CSVGDRYNEQFF.

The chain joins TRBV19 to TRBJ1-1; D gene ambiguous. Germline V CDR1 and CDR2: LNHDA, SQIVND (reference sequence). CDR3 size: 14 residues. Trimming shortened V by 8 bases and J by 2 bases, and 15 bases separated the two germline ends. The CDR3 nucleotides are TGTGCCAGTGGTACACAGTCGATCAACACTGAAGCTTTCTTT. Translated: CASGTQSINTEAFF.

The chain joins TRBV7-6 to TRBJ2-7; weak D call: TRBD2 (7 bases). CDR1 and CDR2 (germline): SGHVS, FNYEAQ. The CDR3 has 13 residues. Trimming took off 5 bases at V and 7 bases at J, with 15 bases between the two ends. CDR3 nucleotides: TGTGCCAGCAGCCACGGGGGGCCGGCGGAGCAGTACTTC. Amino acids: CASSHGGPAEQYF.

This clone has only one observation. The CDR3 DNA follows: TGCGCCAGCAGTGAGTCCAGTTTGTCCTACGAGCAGTACTTC. Translating gives CASSESSLSYEQYF. The gene calls are TRBV10-1 and TRBJ2-7; no clear D. V gave up 0 bases and J gave up 1 base, with 7 bases separating them. In germline, CDR1 is WNHNN, CDR2 SYGVQD (reference sequence). The CDR3 runs 14 residues.